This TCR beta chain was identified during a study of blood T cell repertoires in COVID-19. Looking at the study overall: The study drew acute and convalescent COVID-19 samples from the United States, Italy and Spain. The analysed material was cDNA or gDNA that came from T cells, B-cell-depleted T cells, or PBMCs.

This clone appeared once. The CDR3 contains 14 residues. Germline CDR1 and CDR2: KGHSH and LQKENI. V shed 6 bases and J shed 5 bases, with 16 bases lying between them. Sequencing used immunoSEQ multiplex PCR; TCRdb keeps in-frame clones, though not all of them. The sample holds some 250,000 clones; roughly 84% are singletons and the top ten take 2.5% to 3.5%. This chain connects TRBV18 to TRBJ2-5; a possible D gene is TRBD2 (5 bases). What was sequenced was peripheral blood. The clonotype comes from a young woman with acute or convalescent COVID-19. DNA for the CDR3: TGTGCCAGCTCCTCAGAGGGTGTTGGCGAGACCCAGTACTTC. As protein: CASSSEGVGETQYF.